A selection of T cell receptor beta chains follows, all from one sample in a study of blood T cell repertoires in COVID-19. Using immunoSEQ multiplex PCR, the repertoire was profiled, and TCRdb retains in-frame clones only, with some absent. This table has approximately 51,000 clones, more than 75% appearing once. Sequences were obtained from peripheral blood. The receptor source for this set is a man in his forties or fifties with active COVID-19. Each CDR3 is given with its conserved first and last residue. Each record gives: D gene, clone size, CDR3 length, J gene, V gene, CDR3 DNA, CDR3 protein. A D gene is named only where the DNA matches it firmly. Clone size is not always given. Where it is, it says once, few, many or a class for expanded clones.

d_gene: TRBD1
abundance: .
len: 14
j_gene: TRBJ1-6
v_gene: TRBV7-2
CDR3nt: TGTGCCAGCAGCTTAGGGACAGGGCAGTCACCCCTCCACTTT
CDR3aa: CASSLGTGQSPLHF

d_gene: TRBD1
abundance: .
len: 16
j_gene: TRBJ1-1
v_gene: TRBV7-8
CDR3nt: TGTGCCAGCAGCCGTGGGACAGGGGCAATGAACACTGAAGCTTTCTTT
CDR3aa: CASSRGTGAMNTEAFF

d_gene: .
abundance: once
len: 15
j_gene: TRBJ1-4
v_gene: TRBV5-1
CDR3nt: TGCGCCAGCAGCTTGACAGTGGAAAATAATGAAAAACTGTTTTTT
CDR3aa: CASSLTVENNEKLFF

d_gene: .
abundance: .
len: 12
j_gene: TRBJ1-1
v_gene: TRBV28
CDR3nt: TGTGCCAGCTATAAGCTGAGGACTGAAGCTTTCTTT
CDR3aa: CASYKLRTEAFF

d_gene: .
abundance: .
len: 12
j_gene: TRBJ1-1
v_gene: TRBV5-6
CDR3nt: TGTGCCAGCAGCGTGGGTGGCCCTGAAGCTTTCTTT
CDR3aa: CASSVGGPEAFF

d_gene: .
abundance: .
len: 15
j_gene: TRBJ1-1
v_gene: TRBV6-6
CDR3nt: TGTGCCAGCACCCCCGTGGGGGGGTGGAACACTGAAGCTTTCTTT
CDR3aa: CASTPVGGWNTEAFF

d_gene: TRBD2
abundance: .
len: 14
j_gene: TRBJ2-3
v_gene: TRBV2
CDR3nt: TGTGCCAGCAACGGCGGGGGGAACACAGATACGCAGTATTTT
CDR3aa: CASNGGGNTDTQYF

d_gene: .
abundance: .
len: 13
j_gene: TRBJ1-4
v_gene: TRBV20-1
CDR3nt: TGCAGTGCTAGTCGATCAGGGAATGAAAAACTGTTTTTT
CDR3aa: CSASRSGNEKLFF

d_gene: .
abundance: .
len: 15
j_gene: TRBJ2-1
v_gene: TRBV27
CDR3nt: TGTGCCAGCAGTTTAGCGGGAAACTCCTACAATGAGCAGTTCTTC
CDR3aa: CASSLAGNSYNEQFF

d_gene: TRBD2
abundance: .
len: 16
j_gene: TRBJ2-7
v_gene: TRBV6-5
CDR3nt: TGTGCCAGCAGTTCCTATTCTAGCGGGGGGCCCTACGAGCAGTACTTC
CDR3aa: CASSSYSSGGPYEQYF